The clone carrying this T cell receptor beta chain was seen many times. Its antigen remains unknown. Investigators prepared the TCR beta libraries by applying iRepertoire HTBI primers and Arm-PCR of CDR3 regions. Methods used by the authors: Identification yielded 60 or so TRBV and about 15 TRBJ segments across samples. TCRdb reprocessed the multiplex PCR reads with MiXCR, giving one entry per CDR3 protein. TCRdb's processing, not the authors' own work, is the source of the V and J calls. Here the sample spans about 540,000 distinct CDR3 sequences, about 13% being singletons. The data originate from a study of regulatory T cells in long-lasting Graves disease. Study results and caveats: Whereas new patients shared roughly 910 public clonotypes, persistent patients shared more, at a few thousand.

Time point described: newly diagnosed GD, antithyroid drugs for less than 3 months. RNA from PBMCs was the source of the TCR library. Enrollment of patients was through an endocrinology department in Xi'an, China. From germline, CDR1 is MDHEN and CDR2 SYDVKM. The length of the CDR3 is 19 residues. The trim removed 5 bases at V and 7 bases at J, leaving 20 bases unmatched. The same specimen was also included in a second study, on T cells in Graves' hyperthyroidism and ophthalmopathy.

The clonotype comes from a man under 40 with Graves disease. The chain has TRBV28 and TRBJ2-1, with 10 bases identical to TRBD2. Source: peripheral blood mononuclear cells (PBMCs), taken at new diagnosis, from a patient treated with antithyroid drugs. In nucleotides, the CDR3 is TGTGCCAGCAGTGCAATAGCGGGAGGCGGCGGACAGCGGAGAAATGAGCAGTTCTTC. Protein: CASSAIAGGGGQRRNEQFF.